Shown below are 22 T cell receptor beta chains from a single sample sequenced in a study of blood T cell repertoires in COVID-19. The data were produced by immunoSEQ multiplex PCR, yet TCRdb's version contains in-frame clones alone and is incomplete. The sample holds a few hundred thousand clones; around 84% are singletons and the top ten take roughly 3.4%. Material for sequencing was peripheral blood. These receptors came from a woman aged 18-29 years with acute or convalescent COVID-19.

Written as DNA, the CDR3 is TGTGCCACCGGCGGACTAGCGGGCCGCACAGATACGCAGTATTTT. Translated: CATGGLAGRTDTQYF. The chain joins TRBV2 to TRBJ2-3, with 11 bases aligning to TRBD2. CDR3 length: 15 residues. Germline values: CDR1 SNHLY, CDR2 FYNNEI. The trim removed 10 bases at V and 1 base at J, leaving 7 bases unmatched.

This clone has only one observation. The V gene is TRBV4-1, the J gene TRBJ2-7, with 7 positions matching TRBD2. The ends lost 4 bases at V and 5 bases at J; junction bases unmatched: 8. Per the germline V gene, CDR1 is MGHRA and CDR2 is YSYEKL. CDR3 length equals 14 residues. The chain's CDR3 is CASSPREGADEQYF. Here the CDR3 DNA reads TGCGCCAGCAGCCCGAGGGAGGGCGCGGACGAGCAGTACTTC.

The V call is TRBV27, the J call TRBJ2-1; 9 bases fit TRBD2. CDR3 length equals 15 residues. J was trimmed by 4 bases and V by 6 bases; bases with no gene match: 7. The germline V gene has CDR1 MNHEY and CDR2 SMNVEV (reference sequence). The CDR3 sequence is CASRDLAGRYNEQFF. CDR3 in DNA: TGTGCCAGCAGAGACCTAGCGGGGCGGTACAATGAGCAGTTCTTC.

The chain links TRBV3-1 (or the pseudogene TRBV3-2) to TRBJ2-5; 7 bases map to TRBD1. CDR3 size: 15 residues. CDR1 is LGHDT and CDR2 is YNNKEL in the germline V gene (reference sequence). The trim removed 6 bases at V and 1 base at J, leaving 8 bases unmatched. CDR3 DNA sequence: TGTGCCAGCAGTCGACAGGGCCCCCTCCAAGAGACCCAGTACTTC. Residues: CASSRQGPLQETQYF.

This chain joins TRBV24-1 and TRBJ1-1, with D tentatively TRBD1 (5 bases). This CDR3 is built from 11 residues. The V end lost 6 bases, the J end lost 8 bases, and 9 bases lay between the germline ends. Germline CDR1 is KGHDR and CDR2 is SFDVKD. In DNA, the CDR3 is TGTGCCACCAGTTCAGGGTTAGAAGCTTTCTTT. It specifies CATSSGLEAFF.

The DNA for the CDR3 is TGTGCCAGTAGTACCAAACTCCACGAGCAGTACTTC. It encodes CASSTKLHEQYF. The gene calls are TRBV19 and TRBJ2-7; D is undetermined. Trimming left V 4 bases short and J 5 bases short, with 9 bases between. From germline, CDR1 is LNHDA and CDR2 SQIVND (reference sequence). This CDR3 region has 12 residues.

The chain recombines TRBV5-1 with TRBJ1-2, with TRBD1 as a possible D gene (6 bases). The CDR3 is 14 amino acids. Trimming removed 3 bases at V and 4 bases at J, with 13 bases between. Germline-derived CDR1 and CDR2 are SGHRS and YFSETQ. DNA of the CDR3: TGCGCCAGCAGCTCACAGGGAGACATCTATGGCTACACCTTC. Amino acids: CASSSQGDIYGYTF.

The chain carries TRBV5-1 and TRBJ1-4, with a tentative D call TRBD1 (6 bases). The V gene lost 3 bases and the J gene lost 6 bases, with 12 bases spanning the gap. The CDR3 spans 14 residues. Looked up from germline, CDR1 is SGHRS and CDR2 is YFSETQ. This chain's CDR3 is CASSSGGADEKLFF. The CDR3 nucleotides are TGCGCCAGCAGCTCTGGGGGCGCGGATGAAAAACTGTTTTTT. Together with reference TRBV5-1 and TRBJ1-4, the CDR3 gives the full variable domain: KAGVTQTPRYLIKTRGQQVTLSCSPISGHRSVSWYQQTPGQGLQFLFEYFSETQRNKGNFPGRFSGRQFSNSRSEMNVSTLELGDSALYLCASSSGGADEKLFFGSGTQLSVL.

This clone was recorded a few times. V is TRBV3-1 (or the pseudogene TRBV3-2) and J is TRBJ1-2; 7 bases match TRBD1. The CDR3 contains 14 residues. Germline CDR1 reads LGHDT; CDR2 reads YNNKEL (reference sequence). J lost 0 bases, V lost 4 bases, and 2 bases had no gene match. The CDR3 DNA reads TGTGCCAGCAGCCTGACAGGGCCTAACTATGGCTACACCTTC. Its protein is CASSLTGPNYGYTF.

V is TRBV5-1 and J is TRBJ2-7; TRBD1 matches at 9 bases. The CDR3 has 16 residues. Germline loops: CDR1 SGHRS, CDR2 YFSETQ. The trim removed 4 bases at V and 2 bases at J, leaving 10 bases unmatched. DNA of the CDR3: TGCGCCAGCAGCCCTAGGACAGGGGACCTAACCTACGAGCAGTACTTC. This translates into CASSPRTGDLTYEQYF.

The rearrangement uses TRBV5-4 and TRBJ1-2; possible D gene TRBD1, 5 bases. CDR1 SGHNT and CDR2 YYREEE come from the germline V gene (reference sequence). The CDR3 is 14 amino acids. Trimming left V 4 bases short and J 4 bases short, with 14 bases between. The chain's CDR3 is CASSDQTDTYGYTF. Written as DNA, the CDR3 is TGTGCCAGCAGCGATCAGACAGACACCTATGGCTACACCTTC.

The V gene is TRBV6-4, the J gene TRBJ1-1; D remains unclear. The CDR3 contains 13 residues. Germline lookup yields CDR1 MRHNA and CDR2 SNTAGT. Trimming took 6 bases from V and 1 from J, leaving 9 bases between them. CDR3 sequence (DNA): TGTGCCAGCAGGAGAAACAGGAACACTGAAGCTTTCTTT. It yields the protein CASRRNRNTEAFF.

This rearrangement joins TRBV27 to TRBJ2-3, with TRBD2 identical over 7 bases. CDR3 length: 14 amino acids. V lost 6 bases, J lost 2 bases, and 5 bases stayed unmatched. Germline CDR1 and CDR2: MNHEY and SMNVEV (reference sequence). DNA for the CDR3: TGTGCCAGCAGCCGGGACTATTACACAGATACGCAGTATTTT. It specifies CASSRDYYTDTQYF.

The rearrangement uses TRBV20-1 and TRBJ1-1; D is ambiguous. Germline CDR1 and CDR2: DFQATT and SNEGSKA (reference sequence). This CDR3 spans 11 amino acids. Trimming removed 5 bases from V and 5 bases from J, with 9 bases in between. The CDR3 nucleotides read TGCAGTGCTTTCCAGGTAACTGAAGCTTTCTTT. This gives the protein CSAFQVTEAFF.

This clone was picked up one time. V and J are TRBV1 and TRBJ2-7; TRBD1 was called by the table and not checked on the DNA. TRBV1 is marked as a pseudogene. There are 15 residues in the CDR3. Here the CDR3 DNA reads TGCACCAGCAGCCCATCAGTAGCAGGGGAATACGAGCAGTACTTC. Protein product: CTSSPSVAGEYEQYF.

The rearrangement joins TRBV3-1 (or the pseudogene TRBV3-2) to TRBJ1-1; tentative D call: TRBD1 (6 bases). The length of the CDR3 is 14 residues. CDR1 and CDR2 from the germline V gene are LGHDT and YNNKEL (reference sequence). Trimming shortened V by 2 bases and J by 6 bases, and 13 bases separated the two germline ends. The CDR3 sequence is CASSQKGVGAEAFF. As DNA, the CDR3 is TGTGCCAGCAGCCAAAAGGGGGTGGGAGCTGAAGCTTTCTTT.

This rearrangement joins TRBV6-5 to TRBJ1-3; 7 bases line up with TRBD1. The CDR3 has 14 amino acids. Germline CDR1 is MNHEY and CDR2 is SVGAGI. Trimming cost V 6 bases and J 4 bases; bases outside gene matches: 6. CDR3 nucleotides: TGTGCCAGCAGACCCACAGGGGCCGGAAACACCATATATTTT. Its protein product is CASRPTGAGNTIYF.

This chain joins TRBV9 and TRBJ2-6; TRBD2 is a possible D gene (5 bases). V gave up 4 bases and J gave up 0 bases, with 8 bases separating them. CDR3 length equals 15 residues. Germline V gene sequence: CDR1 SGDLS, CDR2 YYNGEE. CDR3 residues: CASSFRDSGANVLTF. CDR3 coding DNA: TGTGCCAGCAGCTTCCGGGACTCTGGGGCCAACGTCCTGACTTTC.

The V and J genes are TRBV6-5 and TRBJ1-2, with TRBD1 identical over 10 bases. The V gene end was trimmed by 5 bases and the J gene end by 8 bases; junction bases not matched to a gene: 11. CDR1 and CDR2 (germline): MNHEY, SVGAGI. The CDR3 consists of 15 residues. The CDR3 region is CASSTTLTGGKGYTF. CDR3 sequence (DNA): TGTGCCAGCAGTACAACTCTGACAGGGGGCAAGGGCTACACCTTC.

The V call is TRBV27, the J call TRBJ1-1; D uncertain. Germline CDR1 is MNHEY and CDR2 is SMNVEV (reference sequence). The germline V and J ends were trimmed by 6 bases and 4 bases, with 6 bases remaining between them. The length of the CDR3 is 11 residues. The CDR3 bases are TGTGCCAGCAGGGCTGGCACTGAAGCTTTCTTT. Amino acid sequence: CASRAGTEAFF.

This chain links TRBV11-2 with TRBJ2-7, with a possible D match to TRBD2 (6 bases). The CDR3 has 18 residues. Germline V gene data show CDR1 as SGHAT and CDR2 as FQNNGV. Deletions cut 2 bases from V and 3 bases from J, with 23 bases between. The CDR3 DNA follows: TGTGCCAGCAGCTTATTTAGTCGGTTGGCGGGGCTGGGCTACGAGCAGTACTTC. Translating gives CASSLFSRLAGLGYEQYF.

The gene calls are TRBV24-1 and TRBJ2-2; 11 bases map to TRBD2. Losses at the gene ends were 6 bases for V and 4 bases for J; bases not matched to a gene: 3. Germline V CDR1 and CDR2: KGHDR, SFDVKD. This CDR3 spans 15 amino acids. Here the CDR3 DNA reads TGTGCCACCAGTTATAGCGGGGGGGCCACCGGGGAGCTGTTTTTT. Translated, it gives CATSYSGGATGELFF.